Shown below are 21 T cell receptor beta chains from a single sample sequenced in a study of blood T cell repertoires in COVID-19. The protocol was immunoSEQ multiplex PCR, while the TCRdb copy is restricted to in-frame clones and leaves out a portion. The table has about 220,000 clones, around 87% seen once; the top ten hold over 13%. Sequences were obtained from PBMCs or T cells enriched from blood (not recorded which). These receptors were taken from a man aged 30 to 45 who had been exposed to COVID-19.

The V and J genes are TRBV14 and TRBJ1-6; D is possibly TRBD1 (6 bases). CDR1 and CDR2 (germline): SGHDN, FVKESK. Trimming removed 2 bases at V and 16 bases at J, with 21 bases between. The CDR3 has 15 amino acids. DNA of the CDR3: TGTGCCAGCAGCCAATTACAGGGCCTTCGAGGGTCACTCCACTTT. This gives the protein CASSQLQGLRGSLHF.

The rearrangement links TRBV5-5 to TRBJ1-6; tentatively, D is TRBD1 (5 bases). The CDR3 sequence is 14 residues long. Germline CDR1 SGHKS, CDR2 YYEKEE (reference sequence). V gave up 2 bases and J gave up 10 bases, with 13 bases separating them. The DNA for the CDR3 is TGTGCCAGCAGCTTCCAGGGTATGAACTCACCCCTCCACTTT. Its translation: CASSFQGMNSPLHF.

V is TRBV3-1 (or the pseudogene TRBV3-2) and J is TRBJ1-2; tentatively, D is TRBD1 (5 bases). The CDR3 covers 15 residues. The germline V gene encodes CDR1 LGHDT and CDR2 YNNKEL (reference sequence). Deletions cut 3 bases from V and 7 bases from J, with 18 bases between. This CDR3 is CASSQGTDLLAGYTF. The CDR3 DNA reads as TGTGCCAGCAGCCAGGGGACTGATCTATTGGCTGGCTACACCTTC.

This chain uses TRBV2 with TRBJ1-1; D gene ambiguous. Germline V gene sequence: CDR1 SNHLY, CDR2 FYNNEI. V was pared by 7 bases and J by 6 bases, with 12 bases between. The CDR3 has 12 amino acids. Here the CDR3 DNA reads TGTGCCAGCATAGGGAGACGACCTGAAGCTTTCTTT. Residues: CASIGRRPEAFF. Together with reference TRBV2 and TRBJ1-1, the CDR3 gives the full variable domain: EPEVTQTPSHQVTQMGQEVILRCVPISNHLYFYWYRQILGQKVEFLVSFYNNEISEKSEIFDDQFSVERPDGSNFTLKIRSTKLEDSAMYFCASIGRRPEAFFGQGTRLTVV.

The chain joins TRBV9 to TRBJ2-7; 9 bases are shared with TRBD2. V gave up 2 bases and J gave up 6 bases; unmatched junction bases: 6. The CDR3 is 14 amino acids. Germline V lookup: CDR1 SGDLS, CDR2 YYNGEE. The CDR3 bases are TGTGCCAGCAGCGTCGCTAGGCGGGGGGGCGAGCAGTACTTC. Amino acids: CASSVARRGGEQYF.

V usage is TRBV7-2 and J usage is TRBJ1-3; D ambiguous. The V end was cut by 1 base, the J end by 0 bases, with 10 bases between. The CDR3 sequence is 16 residues long. Germline assignment: CDR1 SGHTA and CDR2 FQGNSA. The CDR3 DNA follows: TGTGCCAGCAGCTTAGGAGGATGGAACTCTGGAAACACCATATATTTT. It is translated as CASSLGGWNSGNTIYF.

The chain recombines TRBV7-2 with TRBJ1-3; D unclear. The CDR3 runs 17 residues. The ends were cut back, 1 base at V and 2 bases at J, with 15 bases in the middle. Germline V gene lookup returns CDR1 SGHTA and CDR2 FQGNSA. This CDR3 reads CASSLGSREPAGNTIYF. The CDR3 nucleotides are TGTGCCAGCAGCTTAGGGTCTCGGGAGCCTGCTGGAAACACCATATATTTT. The variable domain in full, completed from reference TRBV7-2 and TRBJ1-3, reads GAGVSQSPSNKVTEKGKDVELRCDPISGHTALYWYRQSLGQGLEFLIYFQGNSAPDKSGLPSDRFSAERTGGSVSTLTIQRTQQEDSAVYLCASSLGSREPAGNTIYFGEGSWLTVV.

CDR3 DNA: TGTGCCAGCAGTGTATTGGGGGGAGGCACCGGGGAGCTGTTTTTT. This sequence encodes CASSVLGGGTGELFF. The V gene is TRBV2, the J gene TRBJ2-2; D possibly corresponds to TRBD2 (6 bases). V was cut by 4 bases and J by 4 bases, with 13 bases left in between. Germline V gives CDR1 SNHLY, CDR2 FYNNEI. CDR3 length: 15 residues.

The V call is TRBV6-5, the J call TRBJ1-6, with 8 bases aligning to TRBD1. In germline, CDR1 is MNHEY, CDR2 SVGAGI. V was clipped by 8 bases and J by 6 bases; unmatched bases: 6. The CDR3 length is 14 residues. CDR3 DNA sequence: TGTGCCAGCCAGAATGGACAGGGTAATTCACCCCTCCACTTT. This sequence encodes CASQNGQGNSPLHF.

This sequence joins TRBV7-6 and TRBJ2-5; TRBD2 might be the D (6 bases). Germline V gene data show CDR1 as SGHVS and CDR2 as FNYEAQ. V lost 5 bases and J lost 2, with 12 bases in between. This CDR3 region has 14 residues. The CDR3 protein is CASSTVSGQETQYF. The CDR3 nucleotides are TGTGCCAGCAGCACTGTTAGCGGACAAGAGACCCAGTACTTC.

The chain employs TRBV7-9 and TRBJ1-2, with 7 bases that match TRBD1. Germline lookup yields CDR1 SEHNR and CDR2 FQNEAQ (reference sequence). Trimming took 4 bases from V and 0 from J; bases not matched to a gene: 11. There are 17 residues in the CDR3. For the CDR3, the DNA is TGTGCCAGCAGCTCGCTCGACAGGGCCCCAGCTAACTATGGCTACACCTTC. Amino acids: CASSSLDRAPANYGYTF.

The genes are TRBV14 and TRBJ1-1; perhaps TRBD1 as D (5 bases). The CDR3 runs 13 residues. From germline, CDR1 is SGHDN and CDR2 FVKESK. The V gene lost 3 bases and the J gene lost 3 bases, with 8 bases spanning the gap. The chain's CDR3 is CASSQGGHTEAFF. DNA of the CDR3: TGTGCCAGCAGCCAGGGGGGTCACACTGAAGCTTTCTTT.

V usage is TRBV15 and J usage is TRBJ1-1; 8 positions match TRBD1. Trimming cost V 3 bases and J 0 bases; bases outside gene matches: 12. In germline, CDR1 is LNHNV, CDR2 YYDKDF (reference sequence). The CDR3 loop spans 18 amino acids. The CDR3 loop reads CATSRETGAFRMNTEAFF. The CDR3 DNA sequence: TGTGCCACCAGCAGGGAGACAGGGGCCTTCCGTATGAACACTGAAGCTTTCTTT.

V and J are TRBV24-1 and TRBJ2-3, with TRBD2 identical over 7 bases. This CDR3 region has 13 residues. V shed 6 bases, J shed 8 bases, and the junction held 7 bases outside the gene matches. Germline CDR1 KGHDR, CDR2 SFDVKD. The CDR3 DNA sequence: TGTGCCACCAGTACCTCTAGCGGTGGTACGCAGTATTTT. Protein product: CATSTSSGGTQYF.

The V and J genes are TRBV5-5 and TRBJ2-7; 7 nucleotides agree with TRBD1. Germline CDR1 SGHKS, CDR2 YYEKEE (reference sequence). V trimming: 3 bases; J trimming: 0 bases; junction bases outside the gene matches: 6. The CDR3 totals 15 residues. The CDR3 loop reads CASSSGTASSYEQYF. CDR3 bases: TGTGCCAGCAGCTCAGGGACAGCCAGCTCCTACGAGCAGTACTTC.

The V and J genes are TRBV5-4 and TRBJ2-7; 7 nucleotides align to TRBD1. Germline V gives CDR1 SGHNT, CDR2 YYREEE (reference sequence). J lost 4 bases, V lost 4 bases, and 11 bases had no gene match. This CDR3 comprises 15 residues. The CDR3 loop reads CASSLQDRVGYEQYF. CDR3 nucleotides: TGTGCCAGCAGCCTACAAGACAGGGTAGGATACGAGCAGTACTTC.

This rearrangement joins TRBV27 to TRBJ2-7; TRBD1 aligns across 8 bases. The germline V gene encodes CDR1 MNHEY and CDR2 SMNVEV (reference sequence). Trimming cost V 5 bases and J 5 bases; bases outside gene matches: 14. The CDR3 spans 16 residues. In DNA form, the CDR3 reads TGTGCCAGCAGTATCACCGCGGGACAGGCCTTCCACGAGCAGTACTTC. This translates into CASSITAGQAFHEQYF.

The chain employs TRBV7-9 and TRBJ2-5, with TRBD1 as a possible D gene (6 bases). This CDR3 has 13 amino acids. V lost 3 bases, J lost 5 bases, and 10 bases lay in between. Germline assignment: CDR1 SEHNR and CDR2 FQNEAQ (reference sequence). This CDR3 is CASSLRQGETQYF. The CDR3 DNA sequence: TGTGCCAGCAGCTTGCGGCAGGGGGAGACCCAGTACTTC.

This chain links TRBV19 with TRBJ2-2; D not certain. Trimming pared 2 bases from V and 5 bases from J, leaving 6 bases between. The germline V gene has CDR1 LNHDA and CDR2 SQIVND (reference sequence). The CDR3 totals 13 residues. CDR3 region: CASSITTTGELFF. The CDR3 DNA follows: TGTGCCAGTAGTATAACAACAACCGGGGAGCTGTTTTTT.

The chain combines TRBV6-4 with TRBJ2-2; a possible D gene is TRBD2 (6 bases). The V end lost 6 bases, the J end lost 5 bases, and 10 bases lay between the germline ends. Germline CDR1 MRHNA, CDR2 SNTAGT. This CDR3 region has 13 residues. The CDR3 DNA reads TGTGCCAGCAGAACCGGGACTACCGGGGAGCTGTTTTTT. Residues: CASRTGTTGELFF.

The V call is TRBV7-6, the J call TRBJ1-4; unclear D gene. The ends were cut back, 5 bases at V and 0 bases at J, with 22 bases in the middle. The CDR3 loop spans 19 amino acids. Germline CDR1 reads SGHVS; CDR2 reads FNYEAQ. The CDR3 protein is CASSTAAHGVYATNEKLFF. The CDR3, as DNA: TGTGCCAGCAGCACGGCGGCCCACGGGGTATATGCAACTAATGAAAAACTGTTTTTT.